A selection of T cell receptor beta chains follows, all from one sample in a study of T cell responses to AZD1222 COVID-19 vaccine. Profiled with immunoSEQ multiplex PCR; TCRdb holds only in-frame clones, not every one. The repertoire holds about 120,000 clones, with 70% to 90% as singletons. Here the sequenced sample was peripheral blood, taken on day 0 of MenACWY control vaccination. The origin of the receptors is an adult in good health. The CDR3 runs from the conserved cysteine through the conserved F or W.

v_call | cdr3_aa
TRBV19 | CASSTGLAGFTDTQYF
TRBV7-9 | CASSPPRGQGSSYNEQFF
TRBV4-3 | CASSQSSPSGGYTDTQYF
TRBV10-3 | CAISESATGSYNSPLHF
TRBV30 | CAWSFYTRNYGYTF
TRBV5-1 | CASSFQGYEQYF
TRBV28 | CASSPPAGNQPQHF
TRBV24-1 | CATSEFGAGGLGNTDTQYF
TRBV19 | CATGPQTGNTGELFF
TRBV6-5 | CASRPFGETYNEQFF
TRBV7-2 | CASSPFWGGQETQYF
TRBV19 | CASSIVLADEQFF
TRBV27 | CASRVRGTTNEKLFF
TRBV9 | CASSVEGTGEETQYF
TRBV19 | CASTLTGIDQPQHF
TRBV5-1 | CASSLGKDGYTF